This T cell receptor (beta chain) derives from a study of human T cells and chemical hapten exposure. About the research overall: Each week of the approximately 25-week study, patients had diphenylcyclopropenone applied to the scalp.

The library attached unique molecular identifiers to individual cDNA molecules. TCRdb re-called the RACE reads with MiXCR, one entry per CDR3 protein. This sample has some 330,000 distinct CDR3 sequences; roughly 6% occur once, and the top ten carry around 8%. About this clonotype itself: Its target is not known.

Findings of the study overall: PT1 expanded TCR numbers rose with patch test score. TCRs above 1 in 1000 frequency stayed constant with DPC sensitization.

As for time point: pre-sensitization, week 0. Treatment in this sample: therapeutic diphenylcyclopropenone sensitization with weekly scalp DPC. J was trimmed by 4 bases and V by 2 bases; bases with no gene match: 6. This CDR3 has 15 residues. Germline V gene sequence: CDR1 LGHDT, CDR2 YNNKEL (reference sequence). The starting material was whole blood, obtained in connection with sensitization to the hapten diphenylcyclopropenone (DPC). This chain connects TRBV3-1 to TRBJ1-2, with 8 bases identical to TRBD1. This sequence was found in a woman aged 18-29 years with alopecia areata. Some clones in this sample may be carry-over from other donors' samples. The CDR3 DNA sequence: TGTGCCAGCAGCCAACTGGACAGGGCATCCTATGGCTACACCTTC. Residues: CASSQLDRASYGYTF.